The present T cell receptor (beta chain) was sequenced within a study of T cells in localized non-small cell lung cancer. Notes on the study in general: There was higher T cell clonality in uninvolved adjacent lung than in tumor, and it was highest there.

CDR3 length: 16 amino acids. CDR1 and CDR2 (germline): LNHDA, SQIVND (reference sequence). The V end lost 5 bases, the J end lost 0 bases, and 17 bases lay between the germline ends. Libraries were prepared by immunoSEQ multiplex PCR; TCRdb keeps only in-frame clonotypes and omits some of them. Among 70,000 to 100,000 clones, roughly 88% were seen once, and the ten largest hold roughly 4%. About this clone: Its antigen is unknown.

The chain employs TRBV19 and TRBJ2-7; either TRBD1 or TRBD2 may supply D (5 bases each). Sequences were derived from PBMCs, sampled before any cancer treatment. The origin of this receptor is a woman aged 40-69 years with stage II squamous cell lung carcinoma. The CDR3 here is CASSEPPGTHSYEQYF. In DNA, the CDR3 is TGTGCCAGTAGTGAACCGCCCGGGACGCACTCCTACGAGCAGTACTTC.